This T cell receptor beta chain was captured in a study of T-cell reconstitution after alpha-beta-depleted transplantation in children. General study points: Several hundred expanded graft clones reportedly gave rise to the alpha-beta T cells present about two months after transplant. By one year post-transplant, T-cell counts and diversity largely arose from T cells that were newly produced. Certain patients had high TCRbeta diversity at day 60, and it came from recipient T cells and thymic progenitors that survived.

It was with unique molecular identifiers that the TCRbeta library was prepared. One entry per CDR3 protein, called by TCRdb with MiXCR from the PCR reads. The sample records about 980,000 distinct CDR3 sequences, less than 30% being singletons. Comments on this clonotype: Its antigen is unidentified.

V lost 5 bases and J lost 8, with 9 bases in between. The CDR3 consists of 12 residues. The sequence derives from a boy under two years old who had a stem cell transplant for SCID, so the T cells may come from the graft donor. V and J are TRBV12-3 or TRBV12-4 and TRBJ1-4, with a possible D match to TRBD1 (5 bases). The material was PBMCs, mostly from graft donor cells, obtained 360 days after TCRalphabeta/CD19-depleted stem cell transplant. CDR3 DNA sequence: TGTGCCAGCAGTGGGACGGTCGAAAAACTGTTTTTT. The encoded protein is CASSGTVEKLFF.